Below, 23 T cell receptor beta chains from the same sample are listed, as sequenced in a study of preoperative IRX-2 immunotherapy in early breast cancer. Some clones are missing from TCRdb's copy, which holds only in-frame ones; the method was immunoSEQ multiplex PCR. The sample contains roughly 40,000 clones, approximately 77% of which appear only once. Treatment of the sample: preoperative locoregional IRX-2 cytokine immunotherapy. The material sequenced was tumor tissue, taken after IRX-2 immunotherapy. These receptors all come from a human donor with breast cancer.

This clone has just a few counts. The rearrangement uses TRBV29-1 and TRBJ2-7, with 7 bases lining up with TRBD1. After removal of 5 bases from V and 2 bases from J, the junction contained 6 bases not matched to a gene. This CDR3 is built from 13 residues. Germline loops: CDR1 SQVTM, CDR2 ANQGSEA. The CDR3 here is CSVLTGTAYEQYF. CDR3 bases: TGCAGCGTTCTCACCGGGACAGCCTACGAGCAGTACTTC.

The chain joins TRBV6-4 to TRBJ2-2; 10 positions match TRBD2. With V trimmed by 6 bases and J by 7 bases, 8 bases remained unmatched. Germline V gene data show CDR1 as MRHNA and CDR2 as SNTAGT. The CDR3 has 15 amino acids. The CDR3 DNA follows: TGTGCCAGCAGGATACTAGCGGGAAAATTCGGGGAGCTGTTTTTT. Translation gives CASRILAGKFGELFF.

The gene calls are TRBV18 and TRBJ2-7, with D tentatively TRBD1 (5 bases). V shed 2 bases and J shed 3 bases, with 11 bases lying between them. Germline V lookup: CDR1 KGHSH, CDR2 LQKENI. This CDR3 has 14 residues. The CDR3, as DNA: TGTGCCAGCTCACCAGCACCCCAGGGCTACGAGCAGTACTTC. Protein sequence: CASSPAPQGYEQYF.

The V gene is TRBV6-8, the J gene TRBJ2-4, with D hard to call. Germline CDR1 and CDR2: MNHGY and SAAAGT. Deletions cut 8 bases from V and 0 bases from J, with 11 bases between. CDR3 length: 14 residues. The CDR3: CASGRDLAKNIQYF. The CDR3 nucleotides are TGTGCCAGCGGCAGAGACCTAGCCAAAAACATTCAGTACTTC.

V usage is TRBV15 and J usage is TRBJ1-2; possibly TRBD1 for D (6 bases). Germline V CDR1 and CDR2: LNHNV, YYDKDF (reference sequence). This CDR3 has 14 amino acids. V was clipped by 0 bases and J by 7 bases, with 12 bases between them. CDR3 DNA: TGTGCCACCAGCAGAGATACAGGGACGGGTGGCTACACCTTC. Its translation is CATSRDTGTGGYTF. Drawing the rest from reference TRBV15 and TRBJ1-2, the complete variable domain is DAMVIQNPRYQVTQFGKPVTLSCSQTLNHNVMYWYQQKSSQAPKLLFHYYDKDFNNEADTPDNFQSRRPNTSFCFLDIRSPGLGDTAMYLCATSRDTGTGGYTFGSGTRLTVV.

The rearrangement uses TRBV30 and TRBJ2-7; D is tentatively TRBD1 or TRBD2 (5 bases each). Germline V gives CDR1 GTSNPN, CDR2 SVGIG (reference sequence). The V end lost 3 bases, the J end lost 3 bases, and 12 bases lay between the germline ends. The CDR3 spans 13 residues. CDR3 residues: CAWRTGTVYEQYF. The CDR3 bases are TGTGCCTGGAGAACCGGGACGGTCTACGAGCAGTACTTC. Supplemented by reference TRBV30 and TRBJ2-7, the full variable domain reads SQTIHQWPATLVQPVGSPLSLECTVEGTSNPNLYWYRQAAGRGLQLLFYSVGIGQISSEVPQNLSASRPQDRQFILSSKKLLLSDSGFYLCAWRTGTVYEQYFGPGTRLTVT.

The chain uses TRBV14 and TRBJ2-1; a possible D gene is TRBD2 (6 bases). The CDR3 is 19 amino acids. Trimming pared 4 bases from V and 0 bases from J, leaving 22 bases between. CDR1 is SGHDN, CDR2 FVKESK, per germline. The DNA of the CDR3 is TGTGCCAGCAGCCCCTCCCTTGGTCTAGCGCTGGACTCCTACAATGAGCAGTTCTTC. Protein: CASSPSLGLALDSYNEQFF.

The rearrangement joins TRBV12-5 to TRBJ2-1, with D unresolved. This CDR3 is 15 amino acids long. Germline V gene lookup returns CDR1 LGHNT and CDR2 FRNRAP. Trimming shortened V by 1 base and J by 4 bases, and 11 bases separated the two germline ends. CDR3: CASGLGREAYNEQFF. DNA for the CDR3: TGTGCTAGTGGTTTGGGTCGAGAGGCATACAATGAGCAGTTCTTC.

V and J are TRBV6-8 and TRBJ1-3; maybe TRBD1 (5 bases). The CDR3 totals 16 residues. With 8 bases removed from V and 0 bases from J, the gap between germline ends came to 17 bases. The germline CDR1 and CDR2 sequences are MNHGY and SAAAGT. CDR3 region: CASPKRQNNSGNTIYF. CDR3 in DNA: TGTGCCAGCCCTAAGCGACAGAATAACTCTGGAAACACCATATATTTT.

The chain links TRBV28 to TRBJ2-7; D call uncertain. The V gene lost 7 bases and the J gene lost 4 bases, with 11 bases spanning the gap. CDR3 length equals 12 residues. Germline CDR1 and CDR2: MDHEN and SYDVKM. The CDR3 region has the DNA TGTGCCAGCACTACACCAGGTTACGAGCAGTACTTC. This codes for CASTTPGYEQYF.

CDR3 amino acids: CASSLEGGYTEAFF. The CDR3 coding sequence is TGCGCCAGCAGCTTGGAGGGGGGGTACACTGAAGCTTTCTTT. V and J are TRBV5-1 and TRBJ1-1; D might be TRBD1 (6 bases). Trimming cost V 0 bases and J 3 bases, with 9 bases left between them. CDR1 is SGHRS and CDR2 is YFSETQ in the germline V gene. This CDR3 comprises 14 residues. Drawing the rest from reference TRBV5-1 and TRBJ1-1, the complete variable domain is KAGVTQTPRYLIKTRGQQVTLSCSPISGHRSVSWYQQTPGQGLQFLFEYFSETQRNKGNFPGRFSGRQFSNSRSEMNVSTLELGDSALYLCASSLEGGYTEAFFGQGTRLTVV.

J is TRBJ2-7 and V is TRBV6-8, with 8 bases matching TRBD2. The V gene's germline CDR1 is MNHGY and CDR2 SAAAGT. J lost 3 bases, V lost 2 bases, and 3 bases had no gene match. The length of the CDR3 is 14 residues. The CDR3 spells CASSYGLAGYEQYF. The CDR3 region has the DNA TGTGCCAGCAGTTACGGACTAGCCGGCTACGAGCAGTACTTC.

The chain links TRBV12-5 to TRBJ1-5; TRBD1 is a possible D gene (5 bases). Per the germline V gene, CDR1 is LGHNT and CDR2 is FRNRAP. V gave up 2 bases and J gave up 10 bases, with 12 bases separating them. This CDR3 has 13 residues. In DNA form, the CDR3 reads TGTGCTAGTGGTTTGTTGGGGACCTCTCCCCAGCATTTT. It specifies CASGLLGTSPQHF.

The V call is TRBV6-8, the J call TRBJ1-1; D might be TRBD1 (5 bases). CDR1 is MNHGY, CDR2 SAAAGT, per germline. The germline V and J ends were trimmed by 3 bases and 1 base, with 6 bases remaining between them. The CDR3 runs 13 residues. The CDR3: CASSYQGNTEAFF. The CDR3 coding sequence is TGTGCCAGCAGTTATCAGGGGAACACTGAAGCTTTCTTT.

The V call is TRBV29-1, the J call TRBJ2-2; TRBD1 might be the D (6 bases). Trimming removed 7 bases from V and 8 bases from J, with 20 bases in between. The CDR3 length is 14 residues. The germline V gene encodes CDR1 SQVTM and CDR2 ANQGSEA. The chain's CDR3 is CSARTLQGSGELFF. The CDR3 bases are TGCAGCGCACGGACCTTACAGGGTTCGGGGGAGCTGTTTTTT.

This clone was counted only a few times. CDR3 DNA sequence: TGTGCCAGCAGTTACTCAGGGGTTCCAGATACGCAGTATTTT. The encoded protein is CASSYSGVPDTQYF. V usage is TRBV6-8 and J usage is TRBJ2-3; TRBD1 might be the D (5 bases). This CDR3 contains 14 residues. V dropped 0 bases and J dropped 4 bases, with 8 bases sitting between them. Looked up from germline, CDR1 is MNHGY and CDR2 is SAAAGT.

This clone occurred a few times. This chain connects TRBV15 to TRBJ1-4, with D perhaps matching TRBD1 (6 bases). Per the germline V gene, CDR1 is LNHNV and CDR2 is YYDKDF (reference sequence). CDR3 size: 15 residues. Trimming pared 1 base from V and 7 bases from J, leaving 13 bases between. The CDR3 region is CATSRVGGLPEKLFF. The CDR3, as DNA: TGTGCCACCAGCAGAGTAGGGGGATTGCCTGAAAAACTGTTTTTT.

The gene calls are TRBV18 and TRBJ2-1; 12 bases match TRBD2. Germline V gene data show CDR1 as KGHSH and CDR2 as LQKENI. V trimming: 1 base; J trimming: 7 bases; junction bases outside the gene matches: 2. The CDR3 is made up of 15 amino acids. The CDR3 region has the DNA TGTGCCAGCTCACCACGGACTAGCGGGGAGAATGAGCAGTTCTTC. Translated, it gives CASSPRTSGENEQFF.

This clone has only a few counts. This chain links TRBV11-3 with TRBJ1-2; the D gene is possibly TRBD1 (5 bases). The ends were cut back, 5 bases at V and 4 bases at J, with 17 bases in the middle. This CDR3 comprises 15 residues. Germline V lookup: CDR1 SGHNT, CDR2 YENEEA. The CDR3 nucleotides read TGTGCCAGCAGCCTATCTCGGGGGGGACCCTATGGCTACACCTTC. Translation: CASSLSRGGPYGYTF.

The genes are TRBV6-4 and TRBJ2-5; D gene uncertain. The CDR3 loop spans 11 amino acids. Germline V gene sequence: CDR1 MRHNA, CDR2 SNTAGT. The V gene lost 6 bases and the J gene lost 5 bases, with 7 bases spanning the gap. CDR3 in amino acids: CASRLGETQYF. CDR3 coding DNA: TGTGCCAGCAGACTCGGGGAGACCCAGTACTTC.

The chain combines TRBV7-6 with TRBJ2-2; tentative D call: TRBD1 (5 bases). In germline, CDR1 is SGHVS, CDR2 FNYEAQ. This CDR3 is built from 14 residues. V was trimmed by 1 base and J by 7 bases, leaving 10 bases between them. CDR3 DNA sequence: TGTGCCAGCAGCTTAGGGCAGGGTGGCGGGGAGCTGTTTTTT. It yields the protein CASSLGQGGGELFF. Filled out from reference TRBV7-6 and TRBJ2-2, the complete variable domain reads GAGVSQSPRYKVTKRGQDVALRCDPISGHVSLYWYRQALGQGPEFLTYFNYEAQQDKSGLPNDRFSAERPEGSISTLTIQRTEQRDSAMYRCASSLGQGGGELFFGEGSRLTVL.

Notes on this clone: The junction differs from germline at one of its ends, possibly a read error. The J gene is TRBJ2-5, the V gene TRBV23-1; a weak D match, TRBD2 (5 bases). TRBV23-1 qualifies as an ORF whose function is uncertain. The CDR3 extends over 13 amino acids. As DNA, the CDR3 is TGCACCAGCAGCCACCTTACTAGTGGGACCCAGTACTTC. Amino acid sequence: CTSSHLTSGTQYF.

This clone has only one observation. The V and J genes are TRBV29-1 and TRBJ1-1; no definite D call. The CDR3 consists of 12 residues. Trimming pared 0 bases from V and 5 bases from J, leaving 7 bases between. Germline CDR1 is SQVTM and CDR2 is ANQGSEA. CDR3 in DNA: TGCAGCGTTGAAGATCGGGGAACTGAAGCTTTCTTT. As protein: CSVEDRGTEAFF.